A single sample gave rise to the 20 T cell receptor beta chains below, sequenced in a study of blood T cells in healthy people across ages. Using a J-beta primer mix together with a sample-barcoded 5' primer, a second PCR was run for roughly 7 to 11 cycles. TCRdb redid the calling of the 5' RACE reads with MiXCR, one entry per CDR3 protein. The table has about 970,000 distinct CDR3 sequences, roughly 51% seen once. What was sequenced was blood. The receptor set was obtained from a woman aged 55-69 years in good health.

The chain's CDR3 is CASSRNRGSVDTQYF. For the CDR3, the DNA is TGTGCCAGCAGTCGAAACCGGGGGAGTGTAGATACGCAGTATTTT. The chain uses TRBV7-2 and TRBJ2-3; weak D call: TRBD2 (6 bases). Trimming left V 6 bases short and J 5 bases short, with 18 bases between. The CDR3 is 15 residues long. Germline assignment: CDR1 SGHTA and CDR2 FQGNSA. The whole variable domain, remainder taken from reference TRBV7-2 and TRBJ2-3, is GAGVSQSPSNKVTEKGKDVELRCDPISGHTALYWYRQSLGQGLEFLIYFQGNSAPDKSGLPSDRFSAERTGGSVSTLTIQRTQQEDSAVYLCASSRNRGSVDTQYFGPGTRLTVL.

The V gene is TRBV25-1, the J gene TRBJ1-4; D is possibly TRBD1 (5 bases). V lost 3 bases and J lost 5, with 13 bases in between. Germline V gene lookup returns CDR1 MGHDK and CDR2 SYGVNS. The CDR3 contains 15 residues. DNA for the CDR3: TGTGCCAGCAGTGAGATGACCTGGGGGAATGAAAAACTGTTTTTT. Its translation: CASSEMTWGNEKLFF.

This clonotype was picked up a small number of times. The chain employs TRBV12-3 or TRBV12-4 and TRBJ2-7; TRBD1 is a possible D gene (5 bases). The DNA end lines up better with TRBJ2-4; the J call may be wrong. This CDR3 is built from 14 residues. CDR3 DNA sequence: TGTGCCAGCAGTAACAGTAGGTCAGGGAACATTCAGTACTTC. Protein: CASSNSRSGNIQYF.

This clonotype was seen at least ten times. V gene TRBV25-1 combines with J gene TRBJ2-3; D not resolved. Per the germline V gene, CDR1 is MGHDK and CDR2 is SYGVNS. Trimming removed 3 bases at V and 2 bases at J, with 3 bases between. The CDR3 is 12 residues long. This CDR3 is CASSDYTDTQYF. The CDR3 region has the DNA TGTGCCAGCAGTGACTACACAGATACGCAGTATTTT.

The CDR3 loop reads CASSPDRFFGYTF. The DNA for the CDR3 is TGCGCCAGCAGTCCCGACAGGTTTTTCGGCTACACCTTC. The V and J genes are TRBV10-1 and TRBJ1-2; tentatively, D is TRBD1 (6 bases). The V and J ends lost 5 bases and 8 bases respectively, with 15 bases between them. The CDR3 has 13 residues. Per germline, CDR1 WNHNN and CDR2 SYGVQD (reference sequence).

The J gene is TRBJ2-1, the V gene TRBV7-8, with 10 bases lining up with TRBD2. Trimming cost V 1 base and J 5 bases; bases outside gene matches: 5. The CDR3 contains 16 residues. The germline V gene encodes CDR1 SGHVS and CDR2 FQNEAQ. For the CDR3, the DNA is TGTGCCAGCAGCTTAGGGCGCAGCGGGAGGGACAATGAGCAGTTCTTC. Translation: CASSLGRSGRDNEQFF.

This chain links TRBV12-5 with TRBJ2-3, with 7 nucleotides matching TRBD1. Germline lookup yields CDR1 LGHNT and CDR2 FRNRAP. The CDR3 runs 15 residues. The trim removed 4 bases at V and 9 bases at J, leaving 13 bases unmatched. The CDR3 nucleotides read TGTGCTAGTGGTTCCACCGGACAGGCCCTGGGGACGCAGTATTTT. Translation gives CASGSTGQALGTQYF.

This chain connects TRBV12-3 or TRBV12-4 to TRBJ2-5; no clear D gene. V gave up 3 bases and J gave up 1 base, with 6 bases separating them. The CDR3 length is 13 residues. CDR3 DNA: TGTGCCAGCAGTTTCGTAGCCCAAGAGACCCAGTACTTC. Translating it yields CASSFVAQETQYF.

V usage is TRBV12-3 or TRBV12-4 and J usage is TRBJ2-1; possibly TRBD1 for D (5 bases). This CDR3 has 18 amino acids. The germline V and J ends were trimmed by 2 bases and 0 bases, with 17 bases remaining between them. The CDR3 loop is CASSLSAGKMGSYNEQFF. CDR3 DNA: TGTGCCAGCAGTTTATCGGCAGGGAAGATGGGCTCCTACAATGAGCAGTTCTTC.

This clonotype was seen only a few times. The V call is TRBV6-5, the J call TRBJ2-7; D might be TRBD2 (6 bases). Germline CDR1 and CDR2: MNHEY and SVGAGI. Deletions cut 0 bases from V and 0 bases from J, with 15 bases between. The CDR3 consists of 17 residues. The CDR3 is CASSYSRAHGGSYEQYF. Here the CDR3 DNA reads TGTGCCAGCAGTTACTCGAGGGCTCACGGGGGCTCCTACGAGCAGTACTTC.

The chain is built from TRBV5-1 and TRBJ2-4; D possibly corresponds to TRBD2 (6 bases). Germline assignment: CDR1 SGHRS and CDR2 YFSETQ. Trimming cost V 4 bases and J 1 base, with 18 bases left between them. This CDR3 has 17 amino acids. Here the CDR3 DNA reads TGCGCCAGCAGCCCTGGGGTCGGGAGATCGGCCAAAAACATTCAGTACTTC. Translating it yields CASSPGVGRSAKNIQYF.

This chain links TRBV5-1 with TRBJ2-1, with 8 bases aligning to TRBD2. The CDR3 runs to 18 residues. From germline, CDR1 is SGHRS and CDR2 YFSETQ. With 4 bases clipped from V and 4 bases from J, the junction kept 16 bases outside the gene matches. CDR3 sequence: CASSPTDFGGGGYNEQFF. The CDR3 coding sequence is TGCGCCAGCAGCCCCACCGACTTTGGCGGCGGGGGGTACAATGAGCAGTTCTTC. Looking up the rest from reference TRBV5-1 and TRBJ2-1 gives the full variable domain: KAGVTQTPRYLIKTRGQQVTLSCSPISGHRSVSWYQQTPGQGLQFLFEYFSETQRNKGNFPGRFSGRQFSNSRSEMNVSTLELGDSALYLCASSPTDFGGGGYNEQFFGPGTRLTVL.

This clonotype was observed a few times. This rearrangement joins TRBV6-2 or TRBV6-3 to TRBJ2-2; possibly TRBD2 for D (5 bases). V shed 6 bases and J shed 1 base, with 6 bases lying between them. From germline, CDR1 is MNHEY and CDR2 SVGEGT. The CDR3 has 13 amino acids. The CDR3 region is CASRAVNTGELFF. DNA for the CDR3: TGTGCCAGCAGAGCGGTGAACACCGGGGAGCTGTTTTTT.

This clonotype was detected a few times. This chain connects TRBV4-1 to TRBJ2-5; D may match TRBD1 or TRBD2 (6 bases each). The CDR3 covers 15 residues. The germline V and J ends were trimmed by 1 base and 1 base, with 10 bases remaining between them. In germline, CDR1 is MGHRA, CDR2 YSYEKL. The CDR3: CASSQVGGTQETQYF. The CDR3, as DNA: TGCGCCAGCAGCCAAGTAGGGGGGACCCAAGAGACCCAGTACTTC.

This sequence joins TRBV7-9 and TRBJ2-6; D remains unclear. Deletions cut 3 bases from V and 0 bases from J, with 12 bases between. CDR3 length: 17 amino acids. Germline lookup yields CDR1 SEHNR and CDR2 FQNEAQ (reference sequence). DNA for the CDR3: TGTGCCAGCAGCTTCCTTGAGATATACTCTGGGGCCAACGTCCTGACTTTC. Its protein is CASSFLEIYSGANVLTF.

This clonotype was picked up one time. The junction does not match germline at one end; this may be a read error. The chain combines TRBV4-1 with TRBJ2-7, with 11 bases aligning to TRBD2. The CDR3 loop spans 16 amino acids. From germline, CDR1 is MGHRA and CDR2 YSYEKL. CDR3 sequence (DNA): TGCGCCAGCACCCTCGGACTAGCGGGTAGCTCCGACGAGCAGTACTTC. The encoded protein is CASTLGLAGSSDEQYF.

The V and J genes are TRBV25-1 and TRBJ1-5; maybe TRBD1 (6 bases). The CDR3 is 15 amino acids. Germline V gene sequence: CDR1 MGHDK, CDR2 SYGVNS. Trimming removed 10 bases at V and 7 bases at J, with 23 bases between. CDR3 DNA: TGTGCCACCCCGAGGCAGCATCCAAGGGGGCAGCCCCAGCATTTT. Amino acids: CATPRQHPRGQPQHF.

This chain links TRBV29-1 with TRBJ2-1, with 12 bases aligning to TRBD2. CDR3 length equals 16 residues. V shed 6 bases and J 5 bases; nucleotides not matched to a gene: 11. Germline V gene sequence: CDR1 SQVTM, CDR2 ANQGSEA. The CDR3 region is CSVGTSGRALDNEQFF. In nucleotides, the CDR3 is TGCAGCGTCGGGACTAGCGGGCGCGCCCTGGACAATGAGCAGTTCTTC.

This clonotype has only a few counts. The chain combines TRBV12-3 or TRBV12-4 with TRBJ2-5; 12 bases map to TRBD2. V dropped 7 bases and J dropped 3; count of bases not matched to a gene: 6. The CDR3 extends over 15 amino acids. Here the CDR3 reads CASTLAGGTEETQYF. DNA for the CDR3: TGTGCCAGCACCCTAGCGGGAGGGACGGAAGAGACCCAGTACTTC.

The chain employs TRBV3-1 and TRBJ2-1; tentatively, D is TRBD1 (5 bases). The CDR3 runs 13 residues. Germline V gene data show CDR1 as LGHDT and CDR2 as YNNKEL (reference sequence). V lost 6 bases and J lost 2, with 8 bases in between. The CDR3 loop is CASRPGPYNEQFF. The CDR3 DNA reads TGTGCCAGCAGGCCAGGGCCCTACAATGAGCAGTTCTTC.